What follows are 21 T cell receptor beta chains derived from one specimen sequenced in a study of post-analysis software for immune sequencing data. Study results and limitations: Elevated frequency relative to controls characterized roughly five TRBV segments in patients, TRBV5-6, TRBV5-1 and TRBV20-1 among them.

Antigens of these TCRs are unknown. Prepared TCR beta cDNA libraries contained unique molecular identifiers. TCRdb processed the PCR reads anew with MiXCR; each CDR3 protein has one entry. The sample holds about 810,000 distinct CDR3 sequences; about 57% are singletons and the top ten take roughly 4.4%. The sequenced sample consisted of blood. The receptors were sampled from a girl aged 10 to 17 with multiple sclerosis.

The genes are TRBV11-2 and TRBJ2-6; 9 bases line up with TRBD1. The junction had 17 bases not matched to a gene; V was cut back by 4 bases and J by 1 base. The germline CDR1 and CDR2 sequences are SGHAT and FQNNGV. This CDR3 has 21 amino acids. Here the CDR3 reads CASSSPKQGAMSRSGANVLTF. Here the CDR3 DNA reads TGTGCCAGCAGCTCGCCAAAACAGGGGGCGATGTCCCGTTCTGGGGCCAACGTCCTGACTTTC. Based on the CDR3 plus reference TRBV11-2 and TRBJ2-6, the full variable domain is EAGVAQSPRYKIIEKRQSVAFWCNPISGHATLYWYQQILGQGPKLLIQFQNNGVVDDSQLPKDRFSAERLKGVDSTLKIQPAKLEDSAVYLCASSSPKQGAMSRSGANVLTFGAGSRLTVL.

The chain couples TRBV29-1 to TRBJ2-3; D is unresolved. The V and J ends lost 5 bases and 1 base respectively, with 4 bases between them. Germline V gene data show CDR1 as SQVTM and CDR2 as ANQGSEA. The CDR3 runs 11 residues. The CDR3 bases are TGCAGCGTTCTGCGCACAGATACGCAGTATTTT. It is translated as CSVLRTDTQYF.

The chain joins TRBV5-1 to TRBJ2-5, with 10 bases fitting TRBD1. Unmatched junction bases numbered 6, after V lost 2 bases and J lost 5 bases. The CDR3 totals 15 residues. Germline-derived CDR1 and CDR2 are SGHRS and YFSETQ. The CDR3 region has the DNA TGCGCCAGCAGCTTTAGGACAGGGGGAGCGGAGACCCAGTACTTC. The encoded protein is CASSFRTGGAETQYF.

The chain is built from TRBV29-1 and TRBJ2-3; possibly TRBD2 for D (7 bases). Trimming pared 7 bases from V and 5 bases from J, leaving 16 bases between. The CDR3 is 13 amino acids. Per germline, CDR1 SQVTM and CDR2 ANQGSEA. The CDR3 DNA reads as TGCAGCGGCCGACGGGGGGCCTTAGATACGCAGTATTTT. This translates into CSGRRGALDTQYF.

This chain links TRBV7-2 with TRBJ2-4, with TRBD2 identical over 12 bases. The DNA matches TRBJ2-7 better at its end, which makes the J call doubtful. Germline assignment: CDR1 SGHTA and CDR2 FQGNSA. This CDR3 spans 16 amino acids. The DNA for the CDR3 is TGTGCCAGCAGCTTAGTGGCTAGCGGGGGGGACAACGAGCAGTACTTC. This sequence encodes CASSLVASGGDNEQYF.

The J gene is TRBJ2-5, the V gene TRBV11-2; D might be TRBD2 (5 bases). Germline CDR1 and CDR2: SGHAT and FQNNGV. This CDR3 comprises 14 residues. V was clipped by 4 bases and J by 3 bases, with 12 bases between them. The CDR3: CASSSNRAEETQYF. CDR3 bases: TGTGCCAGCAGCTCGAATAGAGCGGAAGAGACCCAGTACTTC.

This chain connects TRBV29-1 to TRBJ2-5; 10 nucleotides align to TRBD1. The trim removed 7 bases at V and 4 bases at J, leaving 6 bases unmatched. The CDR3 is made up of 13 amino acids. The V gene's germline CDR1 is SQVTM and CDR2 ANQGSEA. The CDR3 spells CSDLTGGLETQYF. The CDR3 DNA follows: TGCAGCGACCTGACAGGGGGCTTAGAGACCCAGTACTTC.

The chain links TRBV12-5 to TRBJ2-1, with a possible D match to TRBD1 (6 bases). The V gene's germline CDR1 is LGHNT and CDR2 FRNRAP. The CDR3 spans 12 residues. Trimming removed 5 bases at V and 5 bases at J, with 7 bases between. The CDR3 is CASGAGDNEQFF. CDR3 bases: TGTGCTAGTGGTGCAGGGGACAATGAGCAGTTCTTC.

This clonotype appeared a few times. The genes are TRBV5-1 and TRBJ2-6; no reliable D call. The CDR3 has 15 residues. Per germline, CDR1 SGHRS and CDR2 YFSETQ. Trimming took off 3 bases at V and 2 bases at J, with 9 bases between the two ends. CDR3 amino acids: CASSSPQPGANVLTF. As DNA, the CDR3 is TGCGCCAGCAGCTCGCCACAGCCTGGGGCCAACGTCCTGACTTTC.

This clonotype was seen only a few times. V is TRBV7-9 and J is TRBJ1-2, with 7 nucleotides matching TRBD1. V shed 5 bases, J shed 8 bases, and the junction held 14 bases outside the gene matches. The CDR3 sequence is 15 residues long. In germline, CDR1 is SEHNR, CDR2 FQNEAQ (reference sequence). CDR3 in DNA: TGTGCCAGCAGCCATAGGGACAGATCCTCGGGAGGCTACACCTTC. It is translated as CASSHRDRSSGGYTF.

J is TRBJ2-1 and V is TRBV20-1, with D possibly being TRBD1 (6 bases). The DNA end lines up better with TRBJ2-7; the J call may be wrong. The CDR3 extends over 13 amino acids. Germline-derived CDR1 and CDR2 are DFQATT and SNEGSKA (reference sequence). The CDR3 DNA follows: TGCAGTGCTAGAGACGAGGGACATTACGAGCAGTACTTC. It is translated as CSARDEGHYEQYF.

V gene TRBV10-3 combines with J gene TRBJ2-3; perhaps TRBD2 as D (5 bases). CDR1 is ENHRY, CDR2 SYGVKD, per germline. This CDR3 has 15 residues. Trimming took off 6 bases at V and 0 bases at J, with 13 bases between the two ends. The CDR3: CAISPQRTSTDTQYF. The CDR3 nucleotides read TGTGCCATCAGCCCGCAGCGGACTAGCACAGATACGCAGTATTTT.

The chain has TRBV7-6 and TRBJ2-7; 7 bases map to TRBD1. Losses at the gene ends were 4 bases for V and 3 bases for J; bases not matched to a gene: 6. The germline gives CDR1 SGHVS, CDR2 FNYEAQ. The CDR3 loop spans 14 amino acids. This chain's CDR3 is CASSSRQGNYEQYF. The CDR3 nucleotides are TGTGCCAGCAGCTCCAGACAGGGAAACTACGAGCAGTACTTC.

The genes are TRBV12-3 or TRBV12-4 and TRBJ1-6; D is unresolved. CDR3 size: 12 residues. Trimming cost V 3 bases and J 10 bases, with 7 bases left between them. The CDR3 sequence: CASSLRVSPLHF. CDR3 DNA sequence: TGTGCCAGCAGTTTGCGTGTATCACCCCTCCACTTT.

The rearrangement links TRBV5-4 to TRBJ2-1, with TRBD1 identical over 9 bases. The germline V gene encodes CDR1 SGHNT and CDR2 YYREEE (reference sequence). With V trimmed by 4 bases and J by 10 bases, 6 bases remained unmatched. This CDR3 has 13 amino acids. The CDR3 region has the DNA TGTGCCAGCAGCCTAACAGGGGGCCAGGAGCAGTTCTTC. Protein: CASSLTGGQEQFF. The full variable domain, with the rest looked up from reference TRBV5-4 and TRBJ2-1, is ETGVTQSPTHLIKTRGQQVTLRCSSQSGHNTVSWYQQALGQGPQFIFQYYREEENGRGNFPPRFSGLQFPNYSSELNVNALELDDSALYLCASSLTGGQEQFFGPGTRLTVL.

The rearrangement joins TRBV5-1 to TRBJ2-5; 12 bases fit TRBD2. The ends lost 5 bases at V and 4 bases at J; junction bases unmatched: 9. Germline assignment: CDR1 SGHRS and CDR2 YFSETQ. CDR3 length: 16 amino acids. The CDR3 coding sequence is TGCGCCAGCAGAGCAACTAGCGGGAGGAGGGGAGAGACCCAGTACTTC. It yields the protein CASRATSGRRGETQYF.

The CDR3 region is CSVKGSGRAGNEQFF. CDR3 sequence (DNA): TGCAGCGTTAAGGGCTCCGGGAGGGCCGGTAATGAGCAGTTCTTC. J is TRBJ2-1 and V is TRBV29-1; 8 bases match TRBD2. The CDR3 is made up of 15 amino acids. The V gene end was trimmed by 5 bases and the J gene end by 7 bases; junction bases not matched to a gene: 13. Looked up from germline, CDR1 is SQVTM and CDR2 is ANQGSEA.

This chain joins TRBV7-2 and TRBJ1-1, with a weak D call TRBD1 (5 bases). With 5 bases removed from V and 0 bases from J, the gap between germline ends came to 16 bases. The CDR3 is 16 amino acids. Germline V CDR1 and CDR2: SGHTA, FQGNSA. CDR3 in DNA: TGTGCCAGCAGCGGAAACAGGTTTCACATGAACACTGAAGCTTTCTTT. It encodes CASSGNRFHMNTEAFF.

The CDR3 loop reads CSAEIRDTNYGYTF. The CDR3 nucleotides read TGCAGTGCCGAGATCCGGGACACCAACTATGGCTACACCTTC. The V and J genes are TRBV20-1 and TRBJ1-2; tentative D call: TRBD1 (6 bases). This CDR3 is 14 amino acids long. Germline values: CDR1 DFQATT, CDR2 SNEGSKA (reference sequence). Trimming cost V 6 bases and J 2 bases, with 16 bases left between them.

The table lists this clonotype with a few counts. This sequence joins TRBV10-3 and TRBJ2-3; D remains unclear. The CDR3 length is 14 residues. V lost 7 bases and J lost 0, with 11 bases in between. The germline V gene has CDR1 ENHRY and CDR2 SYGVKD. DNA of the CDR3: TGTGCCATCACCCAGCGTGCTAGCACAGATACGCAGTATTTT. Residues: CAITQRASTDTQYF.

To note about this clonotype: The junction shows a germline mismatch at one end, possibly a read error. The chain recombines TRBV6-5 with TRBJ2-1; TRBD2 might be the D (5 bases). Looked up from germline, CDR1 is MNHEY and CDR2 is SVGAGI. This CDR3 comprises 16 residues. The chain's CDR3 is CASSYVSATSCNEQFF. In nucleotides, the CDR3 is TGTGCCAGCAGTTACGTTAGCGCTACTTCCTGCAATGAGCAGTTCTTC.